The 24 T cell receptor beta chains below were found in one sample sequenced in a study of T cell responses to AZD1222 COVID-19 vaccine. Assay used: immunoSEQ multiplex PCR; TCRdb lists only in-frame clones, some missing. The sample lists some 160,000 clones; 90% to 95% were seen once. The source was peripheral blood, collected on day 0 of AZD1222 vaccination. The receptor set was obtained from an adult in good health.

The chain joins TRBV3-1 (or the pseudogene TRBV3-2) to TRBJ1-5; weak D call: TRBD1 (6 bases). The CDR3 contains 15 residues. CDR1 and CDR2 from the germline V gene are LGHDT and YNNKEL (reference sequence). Deletions cut 3 bases from V and 4 bases from J, with 13 bases between. The CDR3 DNA follows: TGTGCCAGCAGCCAGGCCGGGACACCGAATCAGCCCCAGCATTTT. It codes for CASSQAGTPNQPQHF.

V is TRBV5-1 and J is TRBJ2-7; D gene ambiguous. Trimming pared 4 bases from V and 2 bases from J, leaving 16 bases between. Per germline, CDR1 SGHRS and CDR2 YFSETQ. The CDR3 is 15 residues long. CDR3 bases: TGCGCCAGCAGCGAGTCCAGAACACGTACCTACGAGCAGTACTTC. It specifies CASSESRTRTYEQYF.

The gene calls are TRBV5-1 and TRBJ2-3; D not certain. The ends were cut back, 3 bases at V and 2 bases at J, with 4 bases in the middle. Germline lookup yields CDR1 SGHRS and CDR2 YFSETQ. The CDR3 totals 12 residues. The CDR3, as DNA: TGCGCCAGCAGCTCGACCACAGATACGCAGTATTTT. Amino acid sequence: CASSSTTDTQYF.

The J gene is TRBJ1-5, the V gene TRBV19; TRBD1 matches at 8 bases. J lost 6 bases, V lost 7 bases, and 5 bases had no gene match. Germline CDR1 is LNHDA and CDR2 is SQIVND (reference sequence). This CDR3 contains 13 residues. CDR3 in amino acids: CASTLDRGQPQHF. CDR3 nucleotides: TGTGCCAGTACTCTCGACAGGGGTCAGCCCCAGCATTTT.

The chain couples TRBV7-2 to TRBJ1-2; D is perhaps TRBD1 (5 bases). This CDR3 is 14 amino acids long. Per the germline V gene, CDR1 is SGHTA and CDR2 is FQGNSA. The ends were cut back, 3 bases at V and 4 bases at J, with 12 bases in the middle. This chain's CDR3 is CASSFDREIYGYTF. The CDR3 nucleotides are TGTGCCAGCAGCTTTGACAGAGAGATCTATGGCTACACCTTC.

The chain uses TRBV7-9 and TRBJ1-2; TRBD1 aligns across 10 bases. CDR3 length: 15 residues. V shed 8 bases and J 10 bases; nucleotides not matched to a gene: 16. Per the germline V gene, CDR1 is SEHNR and CDR2 is FQNEAQ (reference sequence). The chain's CDR3 is CASRGDRDRGRAYTF. The CDR3 DNA reads TGTGCCAGCCGGGGGGACCGTGACAGGGGGCGCGCCTACACCTTC.

The chain recombines TRBV12-5 with TRBJ1-2; D perhaps matches TRBD1 (6 bases). There are 13 residues in the CDR3. The V end was cut by 7 bases, the J end by 2 bases, with 11 bases between. Germline CDR1 is LGHNT and CDR2 is FRNRAP. CDR3 nucleotide sequence: TGTGCTAGTGCCCGAGACAGGAACTATGGCTACACCTTC. Translating gives CASARDRNYGYTF.

This sequence joins TRBV27 and TRBJ1-6; 12 nucleotides agree with TRBD1. Losses at the gene ends were 5 bases for V and 10 bases for J; bases not matched to a gene: 18. The CDR3 covers 19 residues. From germline, CDR1 is MNHEY and CDR2 SMNVEV (reference sequence). The CDR3 DNA is TGTGCCAGCAGTCCAAGCCCACTCCGTTGGGACAGGGGGCACTCACCCCTCCACTTT. Encoded protein: CASSPSPLRWDRGHSPLHF.

The CDR3 sequence is CASSEDKANYGYTF. Here the CDR3 DNA reads TGTGCCAGCAGCGAGGACAAAGCTAACTATGGCTACACCTTC. The gene calls are TRBV7-2 and TRBJ1-2; D may be TRBD1 (5 bases). The germline V gene encodes CDR1 SGHTA and CDR2 FQGNSA. Trimming pared 5 bases from V and 0 bases from J, leaving 10 bases between. The CDR3 loop spans 14 amino acids.

This clone was counted a few times. The chain couples TRBV4-1 to TRBJ1-2; D is possibly TRBD1 (5 bases). CDR1 and CDR2 from the germline V gene are MGHRA and YSYEKL. This CDR3 has 16 amino acids. V lost 1 base and J lost 7, with 19 bases in between. CDR3 protein: CASSQGFRSGRLGYTF. The CDR3, as DNA: TGCGCCAGCAGCCAAGGTTTTCGGTCGGGACGCCTTGGCTACACCTTC.

The rearrangement joins TRBV15 to TRBJ1-5; 7 bases agree with TRBD1. The CDR3 spans 16 residues. Per the germline V gene, CDR1 is LNHNV and CDR2 is YYDKDF (reference sequence). With 2 bases clipped from V and 1 base from J, the junction kept 5 bases outside the gene matches. For the CDR3, the DNA is TGTGCCACCAGCAGAAACAGGGGTGTGAGCAATCAGCCCCAGCATTTT. Its protein is CATSRNRGVSNQPQHF.

The chain couples TRBV5-5 to TRBJ1-2, with D possibly TRBD1 on 5 matching bases. Germline loops: CDR1 SGHKS, CDR2 YYEKEE (reference sequence). There are 16 residues in the CDR3. V gave up 0 bases and J gave up 6 bases, with 18 bases separating them. The CDR3 protein is CASSLAGTTRGDGYTF. In DNA form, the CDR3 reads TGTGCCAGCAGCTTGGCCGGGACTACCCGGGGGGATGGCTACACCTTC. Variable domain in full (rest from reference TRBV5-5 and TRBJ1-2): DAGVTQSPTHLIKTRGQQVTLRCSPISGHKSVSWYQQVLGQGPQFIFQYYEKEERGRGNFPDRFSARQFPNYSSELNVNALLLGDSALYLCASSLAGTTRGDGYTFGSGTRLTVV.

The CDR3 region has the DNA TGTGCCACCAGTGACTCGGACAGTTTGAATCAGCCCCAGCATTTT. Amino acids: CATSDSDSLNQPQHF. The rearrangement joins TRBV24-1 to TRBJ1-5; tentatively, D is TRBD1 (6 bases). The CDR3 runs 15 residues. CDR1 and CDR2 from the germline V gene are KGHDR and SFDVKD. V lost 4 bases to trimming and J lost 4 bases, with 13 bases between them.

The genes are TRBV18 and TRBJ1-5, with D perhaps matching TRBD1 (5 bases). In germline, CDR1 is KGHSH, CDR2 LQKENI. Trimming shortened V by 2 bases and J by 2 bases, and 16 bases separated the two germline ends. This CDR3 is built from 17 residues. The CDR3 sequence: CASSPSTGSTGNQPQHF. The CDR3 DNA reads as TGTGCCAGCTCACCATCCACAGGTTCGACCGGCAATCAGCCCCAGCATTTT.

The DNA for the CDR3 is TGTGCCAGCAGTCCTTGGGGAGTAAGCGGGTACAATGAGCAGTTCTTC. Protein sequence: CASSPWGVSGYNEQFF. The chain is built from TRBV27 and TRBJ2-1; perhaps TRBD2 as D (6 bases). Germline loops: CDR1 MNHEY, CDR2 SMNVEV (reference sequence). V lost 5 bases, J lost 4 bases, and 18 bases lay in between. This CDR3 comprises 16 residues.

The chain links TRBV7-8 to TRBJ1-1; D unclear. This CDR3 has 14 amino acids. Trimming pared 5 bases from V and 11 bases from J, leaving 21 bases between. Germline values: CDR1 SGHVS, CDR2 FQNEAQ. As DNA, the CDR3 is TGTGCCAGCAGCACGAACGATCGCGGCGGTGACGCTTTCTTT. It translates to CASSTNDRGGDAFF.

CDR3 sequence: CASEATGSYEQYF. The CDR3 DNA reads TGTGCCAGCGAGGCGACAGGCTCCTACGAGCAGTACTTC. The rearrangement uses TRBV7-9 and TRBJ2-7, with D tentatively TRBD1 (6 bases). The CDR3 extends over 13 amino acids. Germline CDR1 and CDR2: SEHNR and FQNEAQ (reference sequence). The V and J ends lost 8 bases and 0 bases respectively, with 11 bases between them.

The V call is TRBV5-1, the J call TRBJ1-1; perhaps TRBD1 as D (5 bases). This CDR3 is built from 15 residues. V was shortened by 4 bases and J by 0 bases, with 13 bases between the two germline ends. Germline V CDR1 and CDR2: SGHRS, YFSETQ. The CDR3 loop is CASSVGPTVNTEAFF. The CDR3 DNA sequence: TGCGCCAGCAGCGTGGGCCCGACAGTGAACACTGAAGCTTTCTTT.

The chain joins TRBV6-5 to TRBJ2-7; 8 bases map to TRBD2. The V and J ends lost 0 bases and 2 bases, in that order; junction bases with no gene match: 3. The CDR3 loop spans 15 amino acids. From germline, CDR1 is MNHEY and CDR2 SVGAGI. CDR3 amino acids: CASSYSTGGAYEQYF. CDR3 nucleotides: TGTGCCAGCAGTTACTCGACGGGGGGGGCCTACGAGCAGTACTTC.

V and J are TRBV24-1 and TRBJ1-2; D is unresolved. Trimming cost V 2 bases and J 3 bases, with 9 bases left between them. From germline, CDR1 is KGHDR and CDR2 SFDVKD. CDR3 length: 14 amino acids. CDR3 in amino acids: CATSDSGGYYGYTF. CDR3 nucleotides: TGTGCCACCAGTGATTCCGGAGGGTACTATGGCTACACCTTC.

The genes are TRBV28 and TRBJ2-7; 9 bases line up with TRBD1. Germline V gives CDR1 MDHEN, CDR2 SYDVKM. The CDR3 loop spans 15 amino acids. With V trimmed by 4 bases and J by 1 base, 5 bases remained unmatched. The CDR3 reads CASSSGTGISYEQYF. The CDR3 DNA sequence: TGTGCCAGCAGTTCCGGGACAGGGATTTCCTACGAGCAGTACTTC.

This rearrangement joins TRBV20-1 to TRBJ1-3; 8 positions match TRBD1. Per the germline V gene, CDR1 is DFQATT and CDR2 is SNEGSKA (reference sequence). This CDR3 is 15 amino acids long. V shed 3 bases and J 9 bases; nucleotides not matched to a gene: 13. The CDR3 nucleotides are TGCAGTGCTAGTCCCCCCACGGACAGGGACTCCACCATATATTTT. It is translated as CSASPPTDRDSTIYF.

This clone was observed a handful of times. J is TRBJ1-5 and V is TRBV19; maybe TRBD1 (6 bases). The length of the CDR3 is 14 residues. From germline, CDR1 is LNHDA and CDR2 SQIVND (reference sequence). V lost 6 bases to trimming and J lost 5 bases, with 14 bases between them. The CDR3 nucleotides read TGTGCCAGTAGACCAGGGGAAGGAGATCAGCCCCAGCATTTT. Protein: CASRPGEGDQPQHF.

V usage is TRBV24-1 and J usage is TRBJ2-1, with D possibly being TRBD2 (5 bases). The CDR3 is 12 residues long. The germline V and J ends were trimmed by 2 bases and 8 bases, with 6 bases remaining between them. Germline CDR1 reads KGHDR; CDR2 reads SFDVKD. The DNA of the CDR3 is TGTGCCACCAGTGATTGGCGGGATGAGCAGTTCTTC. Protein sequence: CATSDWRDEQFF.